This T cell receptor beta chain was obtained from a study of blood T cell repertoires in COVID-19. Study at large: There were acute and convalescent COVID-19 samples, and they came from the United States, Italy and Spain.

The V end lost 5 bases, the J end lost 3 bases, and 17 bases lay between the germline ends. This CDR3 is built from 16 residues. Per germline, CDR1 MNHEY and CDR2 SMNVEV (reference sequence). Patients from Seattle were sampled longitudinally, starting during active infection. Authors' processing steps: The authors estimated nucleated cell counts from reference gene primer amplification. Assay used: immunoSEQ multiplex PCR; TCRdb lists only in-frame clones, some missing. V and J calls plus clone size are reproduced from that table; the DNA served to infer D and trimming. The profile shows approximately 93,000 clones, around 74% of them singletons.

Sequences were obtained from peripheral blood. This chain joins TRBV27 and TRBJ1-5; D may be TRBD1 (6 bases). The TCR originated in a man aged 70-80 years with COVID-19, enrolled during active disease. The CDR3 loop is CASSKGGAFDNQPQHF. The CDR3 nucleotides are TGTGCCAGCAGTAAAGGGGGGGCGTTTGACAATCAGCCCCAGCATTTT.